A selection of T cell receptor beta chains follows, all from one sample in a study of cytomegalovirus exposure and HLA in healthy donors. Assay used: immunoSEQ multiplex PCR; TCRdb lists only in-frame clones, some missing. This sample has 100,000 to 130,000 clones, with approximately 94% found just once. Sequencing was carried out using PBMCs. The receptor source for this set is a woman aged 18-30 years in good health and CMV-seronegative. Each CDR3 is given with its conserved first and last residue. A D gene is named only where the DNA matches it firmly. Size values are once, few and many counts, or a class for expanded clones, and some rows have none.

.	TRBV5-1	14	.	TRBJ2-1	CASSWGETGNEQFF	TGCGCCAGCAGCTGGGGGGAGACAGGGAACGAGCAGTTCTTC
TRBD1	TRBV12-5	18	.	TRBJ2-7	CASGPFRGNRGRRGEQYF	TGTGCTAGTGGTCCGTTTCGGGGGAACAGGGGGCGACGGGGCGAGCAGTACTTC
TRBD1	TRBV25-1	14	.	TRBJ1-4	CASSWDRGNEKLFF	TGTGCCAGCAGTTGGGACAGGGGTAATGAAAAACTGTTTTTT
TRBD2	TRBV18	15	.	TRBJ2-7	CASSPRGGTSGEQYF	TGTGCCAGCTCACCACGGGGGGGGACTAGCGGCGAGCAGTACTTC
.	TRBV7-9	12	.	TRBJ2-7	CASSPSSYEQYF	TGTGCCAGCAGCCCTAGTTCCTACGAGCAGTACTTC
TRBD2	TRBV6-4	15	.	TRBJ2-3	CASSDRRGGTDTQYF	TGTGCCAGCAGTGACCGGCGGGGGGGCACAGATACGCAGTATTTT
TRBD2	TRBV19	18	once	TRBJ2-7	CASSIGLAGTQSPYEQYF	TGTGCCAGTAGTATCGGCCTAGCGGGCACTCAGTCTCCCTACGAGCAGTACTTC
.	TRBV15	14	.	TRBJ2-6	CATSGQAGANVLTF	TGTGCCACCAGCGGGCAGGCTGGGGCCAACGTCCTGACTTTC
TRBD2	TRBV27	13	.	TRBJ2-3	CASKLAGTDTQYF	TGTGCCAGCAAACTAGCGGGCACAGATACGCAGTATTTT
.	TRBV7-6	12	.	TRBJ2-5	CASSLFKETQYF	TGTGCCAGCAGCTTATTTAAAGAGACCCAGTACTTC